Below are 22 T cell receptor beta chains sequenced from a single sample in a study of T cells expressing NK-cell markers. Reanalyzing the 5' RACE reads, TCRdb keeps one entry per CDR3 protein, without DNA. The record lists about 460,000 distinct CDR3 sequences, of which the ten most abundant hold roughly 1.4%. Sequenced input: blood T cells: a sorted CD56 or NKG2C T cell subset, CD4+ or CD8+ T cells, or bulk PBMC T cells (not recorded which). The source of these receptors is a woman in her 50s in good health.

V and J are TRBV20-1 and TRBJ2-1; TCRdb reports TRBD2, a call that lacks DNA to check it against. The length of the CDR3 is 15 residues. Germline CDR1 reads DFQATT; CDR2 reads SNEGSKA (reference sequence). CDR3 in amino acids: CSGTSGSRPYNEQFF.

The chain carries TRBV6-2 or TRBV6-3 and TRBJ1-4; as DNA is missing, the TRBD1 call by TCRdb cannot be tested. The CDR3 is 12 residues long. The germline V gene has CDR1 MNHEY and CDR2 SVGEGT. This chain's CDR3 is CASYRVGEKLFF.

The V and J genes are TRBV20-1 and TRBJ2-3; TCRdb's D gene call, TRBD1, goes unchecked for lack of DNA. Per the germline V gene, CDR1 is DFQATT and CDR2 is SNEGSKA (reference sequence). The CDR3 extends over 15 amino acids. Here the CDR3 reads CSARVGLGVTDTQYF.

The chain joins TRBV9 to TRBJ2-3; TCRdb returns TRBD1, unconfirmable since there is no DNA. Per the germline V gene, CDR1 is SGDLS and CDR2 is YYNGEE. This CDR3 region has 13 residues. This chain's CDR3 is CASSGPGADTQYF.

V usage is TRBV5-1 and J usage is TRBJ2-1; the D call from TCRdb, TRBD1, cannot be confirmed without DNA. The CDR3 consists of 13 residues. The germline gives CDR1 SGHRS, CDR2 YFSETQ. The CDR3 sequence: CASSLEEGTRQFF.

The V call is TRBV12-3 or TRBV12-4, the J call TRBJ2-1. There are 12 residues in the CDR3. This CDR3 is CASNRAYNEQFF.

This chain links TRBV6-5 with TRBJ2-5. Germline CDR1 is MNHEY and CDR2 is SVGAGI. The CDR3 runs to 12 residues. CDR3 in amino acids: CASSPHAETQYF.

The chain links TRBV20-1 to TRBJ2-3. The CDR3 spans 17 residues. Germline CDR1 DFQATT, CDR2 SNEGSKA (reference sequence). This chain's CDR3 is CSARDSERGILSDTQYF.

The chain joins TRBV6-2 or TRBV6-3 to TRBJ2-7; TCRdb's D call of TRBD2 is untestable without DNA. Germline lookup yields CDR1 MNHEY and CDR2 SVGEGT. This CDR3 region has 13 residues. The CDR3 is CASSRLAIHEQYF.

The chain couples TRBV4-1 to TRBJ2-1; the TRBD1 assignment by TCRdb is unverifiable without DNA. This CDR3 has 13 amino acids. Germline CDR1 is MGHRA and CDR2 is YSYEKL. CDR3 region: CASSQVIRDEQFF.

The chain has TRBV6-2 or TRBV6-3 and TRBJ1-1. The V gene's germline CDR1 is MNHEY and CDR2 SVGEGT. The CDR3 runs to 13 residues. CDR3 sequence reads: CASSYSGSFEAFF.

J is TRBJ1-6 and V is TRBV6-1; TCRdb selects TRBD1, and the lack of DNA leaves this call unchecked. Germline CDR1 reads MNHNS; CDR2 reads SASEGT. CDR3 length: 14 residues. This chain's CDR3 is CASSEMAGNSPLHF.

This chain links TRBV12-3 or TRBV12-4 with TRBJ1-3. The CDR3 loop spans 13 amino acids. The CDR3 protein is CASSPNRGNTIYF.

The rearrangement joins TRBV4-1 to TRBJ1-1; TCRdb names TRBD1, which stays unverified in the absence of DNA. Germline values: CDR1 MGHRA, CDR2 YSYEKL. The CDR3 extends over 15 amino acids. CDR3 amino acids: CASSPSGMMNTEAFF.

The rearrangement joins TRBV12-3 or TRBV12-4 to TRBJ1-6; the TCRdb D gene call, TRBD1, has no DNA to confirm it. This CDR3 spans 15 amino acids. CDR3 region: CASRETGVYNSPLHF.

The chain carries TRBV29-1 and TRBJ2-5. The CDR3 is 12 residues long. CDR1 is SQVTM and CDR2 is ANQGSEA in the germline V gene. CDR3 sequence: CSVGVSQETQYF. The variable domain in full, with the rest retrieved from reference TRBV29-1 and TRBJ2-5, is SAVISQKPSRDICQRGTSLTIQCQVDSQVTMMFWYRQQPGQSLTLIATANQGSEATYESGFVIDKFPISRPNLTFSTLTVSNMSPEDSSIYLCSVGVSQETQYFGPGTRLLVL.

The chain combines TRBV20-1 with TRBJ2-5; TCRdb's D call of TRBD1 is untestable without DNA. Germline V gene lookup returns CDR1 DFQATT and CDR2 SNEGSKA (reference sequence). The CDR3 runs to 12 residues. The CDR3 sequence: CSAKKGSETQYF.

The chain recombines TRBV19 with TRBJ1-5; TCRdb outputs TRBD1, but without DNA this stays unchecked. The CDR3 consists of 16 residues. Germline values: CDR1 LNHDA, CDR2 SQIVND (reference sequence). The CDR3 is CASSRGTARSNQPQHF.

The rearrangement uses TRBV7-8 and TRBJ2-2; TCRdb's assignment of TRBD2 cannot be checked, as there is no DNA. There are 17 residues in the CDR3. Germline V gene data show CDR1 as SGHVS and CDR2 as FQNEAQ. The CDR3: CASSFEAGGPFRGELFF.

The chain couples TRBV5-1 to TRBJ2-1. Germline CDR1 is SGHRS and CDR2 is YFSETQ. The CDR3 has 14 amino acids. The CDR3 here is CASSEDVRVNEQFF.

The chain employs TRBV27 and TRBJ2-1; checking the TCRdb D call of TRBD2 is not possible without DNA. The V gene's germline CDR1 is MNHEY and CDR2 SMNVEV (reference sequence). This CDR3 has 17 residues. This chain's CDR3 is CASSIYEGAGVYNEQFF.

The chain carries TRBV7-3 and TRBJ2-1. There are 13 residues in the CDR3. Per the germline V gene, CDR1 is SGHTA and CDR2 is FQGTGA. CDR3 amino acids: CASSLTEADEQFF.